This passage covers 29 T cell receptor beta chains from one sample sequenced in a study of CD8+ T cells in alopecia areata. RNA extraction was followed by reverse transcription into cDNA, which acted as the sequencing template. Repertoires were generated with immunoSEQ multiplex PCR, while TCRdb's copy carries only in-frame clones and drops some. In the table there are approximately 110,000 clones, roughly 50% of which are singletons. Treatment specified: oral pan-JAK inhibitor, 5-10 mg twice daily. Here the sequenced sample was CD8+ T cells sorted from blood, taken at week 24, from a patient treated with tofacitinib. Receptor source: a human donor with alopecia areata.

The J gene is TRBJ2-7, the V gene TRBV14; D remains unclear. CDR3 size: 12 residues. V dropped 1 base and J dropped 3 bases, with 4 bases sitting between them. Looked up from germline, CDR1 is SGHDN and CDR2 is FVKESK. The CDR3 reads CASSQVSYEQYF. CDR3 DNA sequence: TGTGCCAGCAGCCAAGTAAGCTACGAGCAGTACTTC.

The rearrangement uses TRBV7-9 and TRBJ2-5; 8 bases line up with TRBD1. With V trimmed by 3 bases and J by 4 bases, 4 bases remained unmatched. The V gene's germline CDR1 is SEHNR and CDR2 FQNEAQ (reference sequence). The CDR3 extends over 14 amino acids. CDR3 nucleotide sequence: TGTGCCAGCAGCTTTCCAGGGGGCGGAGAGACCCAGTACTTC. This translates into CASSFPGGGETQYF. Based on the CDR3 plus reference TRBV7-9 and TRBJ2-5, the full variable domain is DTGVSQNPRHKITKRGQNVTFRCDPISEHNRLYWYRQTLGQGPEFLTYFQNEAQLEKSRLLSDRFSAERPKGSFSTLEIQRTEQGDSAMYLCASSFPGGGETQYFGPGTRLLVL.

This clone was found a few times. This chain links TRBV9 with TRBJ1-1; the D gene is possibly TRBD1 (6 bases). Germline CDR1 reads SGDLS; CDR2 reads YYNGEE. V was clipped by 0 bases and J by 1 base, with 10 bases between them. The CDR3 covers 15 residues. As DNA, the CDR3 is TGTGCCAGCAGCGTAGGGGACATTAAGAACACTGAAGCTTTCTTT. Its translation: CASSVGDIKNTEAFF.

The V call is TRBV6-5, the J call TRBJ1-2; 7 positions agree with TRBD1. The CDR3 runs 14 residues. CDR1 MNHEY and CDR2 SVGAGI come from the germline V gene. With 4 bases clipped from V and 4 bases from J, the junction kept 6 bases outside the gene matches. The CDR3 region has the DNA TGTGCCAGCAGTTCCACGGGACAGTCCTATGGCTACACCTTC. Translation gives CASSSTGQSYGYTF.

This chain links TRBV9 with TRBJ2-7; perhaps TRBD2 as D (5 bases). The V end was cut by 4 bases, the J end by 2 bases, with 19 bases between. This CDR3 has 16 residues. CDR1 and CDR2 (germline): SGDLS, YYNGEE. This CDR3 reads CASSPRRVSETYEQYF. The CDR3 DNA is TGTGCCAGCAGCCCACGGCGGGTTAGTGAGACCTACGAGCAGTACTTC.

The chain uses TRBV2 and TRBJ2-7; TRBD2 matches at 14 bases. The junction had 9 bases not matched to a gene; V was cut back by 5 bases and J by 3 bases. Germline V lookup: CDR1 SNHLY, CDR2 FYNNEI. The CDR3 consists of 17 residues. In nucleotides, the CDR3 is TGTGCCAGCAGTTTCGGACTAGCGGGGGGTCCAGACTACGAGCAGTACTTC. Its protein product is CASSFGLAGGPDYEQYF.

The chain employs TRBV27 and TRBJ2-3; no clear D gene. Germline values: CDR1 MNHEY, CDR2 SMNVEV (reference sequence). The CDR3 has 16 amino acids. Deletions cut 3 bases from V and 2 bases from J, with 15 bases between. CDR3 sequence reads: CASSLWPGTPTDTQYF. Written as DNA, the CDR3 is TGTGCCAGCAGTTTGTGGCCGGGCACTCCCACAGATACGCAGTATTTT.

This clone was picked up one time. CDR3 protein: CASRNVGNEQYF. The DNA for the CDR3 is TGTGCCAGCAGAAATGTTGGGAACGAGCAGTACTTC. The chain has TRBV27 and TRBJ2-7; D unresolved. Germline lookup yields CDR1 MNHEY and CDR2 SMNVEV (reference sequence). The CDR3 sequence is 12 residues long. The ends were cut back, 6 bases at V and 5 bases at J, with 11 bases in the middle.

This clone turned up a few times. This chain links TRBV7-9 with TRBJ2-6; D unresolved. V dropped 7 bases and J dropped 0 bases, with 7 bases sitting between them. The CDR3 totals 14 residues. CDR1 is SEHNR, CDR2 FQNEAQ, per germline (reference sequence). Here the CDR3 reads CASTITSGANVLTF. CDR3 DNA sequence: TGTGCCAGCACCATAACCTCTGGGGCCAACGTCCTGACTTTC.

The chain has TRBV13 and TRBJ2-5, with 9 positions matching TRBD1. The CDR3 consists of 15 residues. The germline V gene encodes CDR1 PRHDT and CDR2 FYEKMQ (reference sequence). The V segment lost 6 bases and the J segment 1 base; nucleotides outside the gene matches: 6. In DNA, the CDR3 is TGTGCCAGCAGGGGGGACAGGGATTTCCAAGAGACCCAGTACTTC. It specifies CASRGDRDFQETQYF. Full variable domain (outside the CDR3, taken from reference TRBV13 and TRBJ2-5): AAGVIQSPRHLIKEKRETATLKCYPIPRHDTVYWYQQGPGQDPQFLISFYEKMQSDKGSIPDRFSAQQFSDYHSELNMSSLELGDSALYFCASRGDRDFQETQYFGPGTRLLVL.

V gene TRBV6-5 combines with J gene TRBJ1-2; D gene ambiguous. The CDR3 loop spans 13 amino acids. V was pared by 0 bases and J by 5 bases, with 7 bases between. Looked up from germline, CDR1 is MNHEY and CDR2 is SVGAGI. DNA for the CDR3: TGTGCCAGCAGTTACTCGGCTGATTATGGCTACACCTTC. Its protein is CASSYSADYGYTF.

Here the CDR3 DNA reads TGCGCCAGCAGCCCCGACCCCCAGGGGCGAAACACTGAAGCTTTCTTT. Protein: CASSPDPQGRNTEAFF. The chain joins TRBV5-1 to TRBJ1-1; maybe TRBD1 (6 bases). CDR1 and CDR2 (germline): SGHRS, YFSETQ. This CDR3 region has 16 residues. V was clipped by 4 bases and J by 2 bases, with 18 bases between them.

The chain has TRBV30 and TRBJ1-2, with D unclear. Germline loops: CDR1 GTSNPN, CDR2 SVGIG (reference sequence). V shed 4 bases and J shed 1 base, with 4 bases lying between them. CDR3 length: 11 residues. This CDR3 reads CAWNDNYGYTF. The CDR3 bases are TGTGCCTGGAATGATAACTATGGCTACACCTTC.

The chain combines TRBV5-4 with TRBJ1-2; D call uncertain. V was shortened by 1 base and J by 10 bases, with 8 bases between the two germline ends. Germline CDR1 is SGHNT and CDR2 is YYREEE (reference sequence). The CDR3 has 11 residues. In DNA, the CDR3 is TGTGCCAGCAGCTTGCTAAGCGTCTACACCTTC. Its translation: CASSLLSVYTF.

The table lists this clone with a few counts. This chain connects TRBV4-1 to TRBJ2-7; a weak D match, TRBD1 (6 bases). The V gene lost 1 base and the J gene lost 2 bases, with 9 bases spanning the gap. The CDR3 is 14 residues long. In germline, CDR1 is MGHRA, CDR2 YSYEKL. Here the CDR3 reads CASSQVGQTYEQYF. CDR3 sequence (DNA): TGCGCCAGCAGCCAAGTCGGACAGACCTACGAGCAGTACTTC.

This clone was counted only a few times. J is TRBJ1-1 and V is TRBV11-2; D unclear. The CDR3 sequence is 13 residues long. V lost 0 bases, J lost 8 bases, and 10 bases lay in between. CDR1 and CDR2 (germline): SGHAT, FQNNGV. CDR3 sequence: CASSLDRGGEAFF. CDR3 DNA: TGTGCCAGCAGCTTAGATCGAGGAGGGGAAGCTTTCTTT.

This clone came up once. This chain uses TRBV25-1 with TRBJ1-6; D is perhaps TRBD1 (5 bases). The CDR3 has 16 amino acids. CDR1 and CDR2 from the germline V gene are MGHDK and SYGVNS. V was cut by 0 bases and J by 7 bases, with 13 bases left in between. The CDR3 protein is CASSEYGEGWNSPLHF. The CDR3 nucleotides read TGTGCCAGCAGTGAATATGGTGAGGGGTGGAATTCACCCCTCCACTTT.

This clone was observed a few times. This chain connects TRBV4-1 to TRBJ2-2; unclear D gene. The V and J ends lost 0 bases and 4 bases respectively, with 6 bases between them. Germline V gene data show CDR1 as MGHRA and CDR2 as YSYEKL. The CDR3 extends over 14 amino acids. CDR3 amino acids: CASSQDRVTGELFF. As DNA, the CDR3 is TGCGCCAGCAGCCAAGATCGAGTCACCGGGGAGCTGTTTTTT.

The chain couples TRBV7-9 to TRBJ2-7, with a possible D match to TRBD2 (6 bases). The CDR3 spans 14 residues. Germline-derived CDR1 and CDR2 are SEHNR and FQNEAQ (reference sequence). The ends were cut back, 4 bases at V and 3 bases at J, with 13 bases in the middle. The CDR3: CASSWGDGLYEQYF. The CDR3, as DNA: TGTGCCAGCAGCTGGGGGGACGGCCTCTACGAGCAGTACTTC. Full variable domain (rest looked up from reference TRBV7-9 and TRBJ2-7): DTGVSQNPRHKITKRGQNVTFRCDPISEHNRLYWYRQTLGQGPEFLTYFQNEAQLEKSRLLSDRFSAERPKGSFSTLEIQRTEQGDSAMYLCASSWGDGLYEQYFGPGTRLTVT.

Regarding this clone: The same CDR3 arises from other DNA sequences in this sample as well. The genes are TRBV5-4 and TRBJ2-2; D is uncertain. V was pared by 1 base and J by 1 base, with 8 bases between. CDR3 length: 15 amino acids. Germline values: CDR1 SGHNT, CDR2 YYREEE (reference sequence). The CDR3 is CASSLKAGNTGELFF. Here the CDR3 DNA reads TGTGCCAGCAGCTTGAAAGCCGGGAACACCGGGGAGCTGTTTTTT. Supplemented by reference TRBV5-4 and TRBJ2-2, the full variable domain reads ETGVTQSPTHLIKTRGQQVTLRCSSQSGHNTVSWYQQALGQGPQFIFQYYREEENGRGNFPPRFSGLQFPNYSSELNVNALELDDSALYLCASSLKAGNTGELFFGEGSRLTVL.

The chain employs TRBV20-1 and TRBJ2-5; no reliable D call. Trimming took 0 bases from V and 4 from J, leaving 0 bases between them. Looked up from germline, CDR1 is DFQATT and CDR2 is SNEGSKA (reference sequence). The CDR3 length is 10 residues. The CDR3 reads CSAREETQYF. In DNA, the CDR3 is TGCAGTGCTAGAGAAGAGACCCAGTACTTC.

The chain combines TRBV25-1 with TRBJ2-5; 7 nucleotides align to TRBD1. V shed 6 bases, J shed 1 base, and the junction held 2 bases outside the gene matches. The CDR3 extends over 13 amino acids. Looked up from germline, CDR1 is MGHDK and CDR2 is SYGVNS. Here the CDR3 reads CASSGTVQETQYF. The DNA of the CDR3 is TGTGCCAGCAGCGGGACAGTCCAAGAGACCCAGTACTTC. Full variable domain (rest looked up from reference TRBV25-1 and TRBJ2-5): EADIYQTPRYLVIGTGKKITLECSQTMGHDKMYWYQQDPGMELHLIHYSYGVNSTEKGDLSSESTVSRIRTEHFPLTLESARPSHTSQYLCASSGTVQETQYFGPGTRLLVL.

The chain recombines TRBV27 with TRBJ2-3; unclear D gene. V lost 8 bases and J lost 2, with 11 bases in between. Germline loops: CDR1 MNHEY, CDR2 SMNVEV (reference sequence). The CDR3 covers 13 residues. Here the CDR3 reads CASSQKSTDTQYF. CDR3 DNA sequence: TGTGCCAGCTCACAGAAATCCACAGATACGCAGTATTTT.

The table lists this clone with a few counts. The chain carries TRBV7-8 and TRBJ2-5; 7 bases match TRBD1. V shed 5 bases, J shed 5 bases, and the junction held 8 bases outside the gene matches. This CDR3 contains 14 residues. Germline values: CDR1 SGHVS, CDR2 FQNEAQ. This CDR3 reads CASSPRDSSETQYF. In DNA, the CDR3 is TGTGCCAGCAGCCCTAGGGACAGCTCTGAGACCCAGTACTTC.

This chain joins TRBV4-1 and TRBJ1-2; 9 bases match TRBD1. The CDR3 is made up of 17 amino acids. Looked up from germline, CDR1 is MGHRA and CDR2 is YSYEKL. Unmatched junction bases numbered 12, after V lost 0 bases and J lost 7 bases. The CDR3, as DNA: TGCGCCAGCAGCCAAGAGTTAGTACAGGGGGCCTGGAGTGGCTACACCTTC. Amino acid sequence: CASSQELVQGAWSGYTF.

V and J are TRBV7-9 and TRBJ2-7; no firm D call. From germline, CDR1 is SEHNR and CDR2 FQNEAQ (reference sequence). CDR3 length: 14 residues. V was shortened by 1 base and J by 2 bases, with 9 bases between the two germline ends. This chain's CDR3 is CASSLDGKPYEQYF. The CDR3 DNA sequence: TGTGCCAGCAGCTTAGATGGCAAGCCCTACGAGCAGTACTTC.

About this clone itself: At the DNA level, this CDR3 is encoded by other sequences in the same sample as well. V usage is TRBV13 and J usage is TRBJ2-7; D is uncertain. Trimming left V 4 bases short and J 0 bases short, with 4 bases between. Germline values: CDR1 PRHDT, CDR2 FYEKMQ (reference sequence). The CDR3 is 12 amino acids. CDR3 DNA: TGTGCCAGCAGCTCGCTCTCCTACGAGCAGTACTTC. This gives the protein CASSSLSYEQYF.

This clone was detected a few times. J is TRBJ2-1 and V is TRBV25-1; D is ambiguous. The CDR3 loop spans 11 amino acids. V shed 8 bases and J shed 4 bases, with 6 bases lying between them. Germline CDR1 and CDR2: MGHDK and SYGVNS. The CDR3 here is CASSVYNEQFF. The DNA for the CDR3 is TGTGCCAGCTCTGTTTACAATGAGCAGTTCTTC. The full variable domain, in which reference TRBV25-1 and TRBJ2-1 provide the parts outside the CDR3, is EADIYQTPRYLVIGTGKKITLECSQTMGHDKMYWYQQDPGMELHLIHYSYGVNSTEKGDLSSESTVSRIRTEHFPLTLESARPSHTSQYLCASSVYNEQFFGPGTRLTVL.

This chain connects TRBV23-1 to TRBJ2-2; possible D gene TRBD2, 6 bases. TRBV23-1 is an ORF; its function is uncertain. Trimming left V 0 bases short and J 6 bases short, with 14 bases between. The CDR3 has 16 residues. CDR3 amino acids: CASSQSGQGGAGELFF. The CDR3 nucleotides read TGCGCCAGCAGTCAATCTGGGCAGGGAGGCGCCGGGGAGCTGTTTTTT.